These 14 T cell receptor beta chains were sequenced from one sample in a study of identical twins. TCRdb reprocessed the 5' RACE reads via MiXCR and lists one record per CDR3 protein. The sample has a few hundred thousand distinct CDR3 sequences, over 8.5% seen once. The sample was also linked to a second study, of yellow fever vaccine responses in identical twins.

Specimen: PBMCs. The receptors come from a woman aged 18 to 35 in good health.

A few counts support this clonotype. V and J are TRBV29-1 and TRBJ2-3; no definite D call. The CDR3 has 12 amino acids. Trimming cost V 7 bases and J 2 bases, with 10 bases left between them. CDR1 and CDR2 (germline): SQVTM, ANQGSEA. The CDR3 nucleotides read TGCAGCGCAACGACCGTCACAGATACGCAGTATTTT. As protein: CSATTVTDTQYF.

This clonotype has just a few counts. V and J are TRBV6-5 and TRBJ2-1; no reliable D call. Germline V gene sequence: CDR1 MNHEY, CDR2 SVGAGI. V dropped 6 bases and J dropped 10 bases, with 10 bases sitting between them. The CDR3 sequence is 11 residues long. CDR3 loop: CASSRSTEQFF. The CDR3 region has the DNA TGTGCCAGCAGCCGATCGACAGAGCAGTTCTTC.

As for this clonotype: In this CDR3 the conserved last residue, phenylalanine or tryptophan, is missing, so a read error is likely. The limits of the CDR3 on the DNA are not certain, so only TCRdb's listed CDR3 is given. The chain uses TRBV21-1 and TRBJ2-6; the DNA was not used to check the table's D call, TRBD2. TRBV21-1 is listed as a pseudogene. The CDR3 is 16 residues long, ends included. CDR3 region: CASSKELGAGANVLTL.

Only a few counts were recorded for this clonotype. CDR3 coding DNA: TGTGCCAGCAGTTCTGGGACAGCCGGTAATGAAAAACTGTTTTTT. This encodes CASSSGTAGNEKLFF. The rearrangement links TRBV12-3 or TRBV12-4 to TRBJ1-4, with 7 bases identical to TRBD1. V was clipped by 4 bases and J by 4 bases; unmatched bases: 6. The CDR3 covers 15 residues.

This clonotype appeared many times. The gene calls are TRBV20-1 and TRBJ2-2; unclear D gene. V was clipped by 4 bases and J by 6 bases, with 9 bases between them. CDR3 length: 12 amino acids. CDR1 and CDR2 from the germline V gene are DFQATT and SNEGSKA (reference sequence). The CDR3 DNA reads TGCAGTGCTATCCGACCGGCCGGGGAGCTGTTTTTT. Its translation is CSAIRPAGELFF.

V usage is TRBV6-1 and J usage is TRBJ2-1, with a tentative D call TRBD1 (5 bases). Germline CDR1 is MNHNS and CDR2 is SASEGT. This CDR3 contains 16 residues. Trimming took 6 bases from V and 8 from J, leaving 23 bases between them. In DNA, the CDR3 is TGTGCCAGCAGACCCCCGGCGCAGGGTCCTGGCCATGAGCAGTTCTTC. Its translation: CASRPPAQGPGHEQFF.

J is TRBJ2-1 and V is TRBV21-1; the D segment call TRBD2 is taken from the table without a DNA check. TRBV21-1 constitutes a pseudogene. The CDR3 has 18 residues. The CDR3 region has the DNA TGTGCCAGCAGCAAAGAGGGTTCGACTAGCGTGTCCTACAATGAGCAGTTCTTC. Translation: CASSKEGSTSVSYNEQFF.

This clonotype was detected a few times. The chain has TRBV10-2 and TRBJ2-7, with 11 nucleotides matching TRBD2. Looked up from germline, CDR1 is WSHSY and CDR2 is SAAADI. The CDR3 sequence is 15 residues long. Losses at the gene ends were 3 bases for V and 4 bases for J; bases not matched to a gene: 5. The CDR3 spells CASSETSGSLYEQYF. Written as DNA, the CDR3 is TGCGCCAGCAGTGAAACTAGCGGGAGTCTGTACGAGCAGTACTTC.

This clonotype has at least ten counts. The rearrangement joins TRBV11-2 to TRBJ1-6; no clear D gene. This CDR3 has 17 residues. The V end lost 0 bases, the J end lost 7 bases, and 16 bases lay between the germline ends. In germline, CDR1 is SGHAT, CDR2 FQNNGV. The CDR3 region has the DNA TGTGCCAGCAGCTTAGATCCGGGTCCCTCACCGAATTCACCCCTCCACTTT. Protein sequence: CASSLDPGPSPNSPLHF.

The chain carries TRBV7-2 and TRBJ1-3; D is undetermined. Germline loops: CDR1 SGHTA, CDR2 FQGNSA. The V and J ends lost 2 bases and 0 bases respectively, with 14 bases between them. This CDR3 region has 17 residues. Written as DNA, the CDR3 is TGTGCCAGCAGCTTAATGATGCGGCCAGTCTCTGGAAACACCATATATTTT. Translation gives CASSLMMRPVSGNTIYF.

This clonotype was counted many times. The V call is TRBV4-3, the J call TRBJ2-1; 9 positions agree with TRBD2. Per the germline V gene, CDR1 is LGHNA and CDR2 is YSLEER. The junction had 8 bases not matched to a gene; V was cut back by 1 base and J by 4 bases. This CDR3 has 17 amino acids. CDR3 DNA sequence: TGCGCCAGCAGCCAAGGGGACCAGGGACTAGCATACAATGAGCAGTTCTTC. Its translation: CASSQGDQGLAYNEQFF.

This clonotype turned up a few times. The chain has TRBV5-1 and TRBJ1-2; the D gene is possibly TRBD1 (6 bases). The CDR3 consists of 14 residues. From germline, CDR1 is SGHRS and CDR2 YFSETQ. V was shortened by 7 bases and J by 8 bases, with 21 bases between the two germline ends. CDR3 sequence: CASGSITGTGGYTF. The CDR3 bases are TGCGCCAGCGGCTCTATAACAGGGACGGGCGGCTACACCTTC.

The chain joins TRBV5-1 to TRBJ1-6, with 8 bases lining up with TRBD1. Germline V CDR1 and CDR2: SGHRS, YFSETQ. J lost 5 bases, V lost 1 base, and 5 bases had no gene match. The CDR3 spans 16 residues. The DNA of the CDR3 is TGCGCCAGCAGCTTGATGGGACAGGTTGATAATTCACCCCTCCACTTT. This translates into CASSLMGQVDNSPLHF. Based on the CDR3 plus reference TRBV5-1 and TRBJ1-6, the full variable domain is KAGVTQTPRYLIKTRGQQVTLSCSPISGHRSVSWYQQTPGQGLQFLFEYFSETQRNKGNFPGRFSGRQFSNSRSEMNVSTLELGDSALYLCASSLMGQVDNSPLHFGNGTRLTVT.

There are a few counts of this clonotype. This rearrangement joins TRBV20-1 to TRBJ1-5; perhaps TRBD1 as D (6 bases). V was clipped by 3 bases and J by 7 bases, with 16 bases between them. Germline CDR1 DFQATT, CDR2 SNEGSKA (reference sequence). This CDR3 region has 14 residues. CDR3 region: CSASRVGAGQPQHF. The DNA of the CDR3 is TGCAGTGCTAGTAGGGTGGGGGCTGGGCAGCCCCAGCATTTT.